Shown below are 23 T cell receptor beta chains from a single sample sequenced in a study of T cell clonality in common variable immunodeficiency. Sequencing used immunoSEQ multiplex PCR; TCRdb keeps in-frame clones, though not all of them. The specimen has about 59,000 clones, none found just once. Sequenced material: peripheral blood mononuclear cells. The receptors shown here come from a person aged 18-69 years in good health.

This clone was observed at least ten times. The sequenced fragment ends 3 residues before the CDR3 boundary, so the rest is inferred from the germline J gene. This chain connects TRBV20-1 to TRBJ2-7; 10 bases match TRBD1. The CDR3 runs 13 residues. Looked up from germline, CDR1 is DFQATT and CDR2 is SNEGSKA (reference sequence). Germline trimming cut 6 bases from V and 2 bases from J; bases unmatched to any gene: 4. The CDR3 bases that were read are TGCAGTGCCCAAGGACAGGGGGCCTACGAG. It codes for CSAQGQGAYE. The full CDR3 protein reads CSAQGQGAYEQYF.

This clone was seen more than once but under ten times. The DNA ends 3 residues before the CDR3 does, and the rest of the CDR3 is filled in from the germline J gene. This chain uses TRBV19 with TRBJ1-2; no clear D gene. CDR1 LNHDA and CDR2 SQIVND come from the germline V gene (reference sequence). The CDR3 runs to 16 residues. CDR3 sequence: CASSLPLAGGPDDYTF. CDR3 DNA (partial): TGTGCCAGTAGTCTTCCTCTAGCGGGAGGGCCTGATGAC.

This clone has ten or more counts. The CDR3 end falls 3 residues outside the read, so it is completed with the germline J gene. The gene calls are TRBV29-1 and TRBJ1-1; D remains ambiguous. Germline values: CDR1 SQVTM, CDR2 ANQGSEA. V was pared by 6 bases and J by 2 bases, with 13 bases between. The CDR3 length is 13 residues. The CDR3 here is CSVLSPANTEAFF. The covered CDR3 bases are TGCAGCGTACTTTCCCCCGCCAACACTGAA.

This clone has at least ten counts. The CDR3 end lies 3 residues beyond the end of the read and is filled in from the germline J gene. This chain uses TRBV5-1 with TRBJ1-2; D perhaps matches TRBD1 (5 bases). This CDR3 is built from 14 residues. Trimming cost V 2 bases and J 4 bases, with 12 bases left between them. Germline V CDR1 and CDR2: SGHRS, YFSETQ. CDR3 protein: CASSFDRGGYGYTF. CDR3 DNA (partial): TGCGCCAGCAGCTTTGACAGAGGCGGCTATGGC.

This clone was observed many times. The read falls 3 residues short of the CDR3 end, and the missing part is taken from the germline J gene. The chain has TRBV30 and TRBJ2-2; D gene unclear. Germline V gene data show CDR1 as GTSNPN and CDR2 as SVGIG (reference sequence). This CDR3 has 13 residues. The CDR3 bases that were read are TGTGCCTGGAGTGCGCTAGATAATGAAAAG. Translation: CAWSALDNEK. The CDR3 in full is CAWSALDNEKLFF. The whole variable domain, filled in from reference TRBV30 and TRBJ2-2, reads SQTIHQWPATLVQPVGSPLSLECTVEGTSNPNLYWYRQAAGRGLQLLFYSVGIGQISSEVPQNLSASRPQDRQFILSSKKLLLSDSGFYLCAWSALDNEKLFFGEGSRLTVL.

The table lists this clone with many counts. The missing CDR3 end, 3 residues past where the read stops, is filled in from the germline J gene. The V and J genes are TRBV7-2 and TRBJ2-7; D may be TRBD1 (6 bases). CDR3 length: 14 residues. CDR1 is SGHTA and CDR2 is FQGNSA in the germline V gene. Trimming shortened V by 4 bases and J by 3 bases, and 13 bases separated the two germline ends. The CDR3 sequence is CASSYPVGGYEQYF. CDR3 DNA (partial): TGTGCCAGCAGCTACCCCGTAGGGGGCTACGAG.

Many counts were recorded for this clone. The sequenced part of the CDR3 DNA is TGTGCCATCAGCCCCTCGGTCGGGGGGCGAGGAGAGACC. It encodes CAISPSVGGRGET. The CDR3 reads in full as CAISPSVGGRGETQYF. The rearrangement links TRBV10-3 to TRBJ2-5, with a weak D call TRBD2 (7 bases). The read terminates 3 residues before the CDR3 end, so the remaining end is supplied by the germline J gene. Germline values: CDR1 ENHRY, CDR2 SYGVKD. V was clipped by 6 bases and J by 4 bases, with 21 bases between them. The CDR3 has 16 amino acids.

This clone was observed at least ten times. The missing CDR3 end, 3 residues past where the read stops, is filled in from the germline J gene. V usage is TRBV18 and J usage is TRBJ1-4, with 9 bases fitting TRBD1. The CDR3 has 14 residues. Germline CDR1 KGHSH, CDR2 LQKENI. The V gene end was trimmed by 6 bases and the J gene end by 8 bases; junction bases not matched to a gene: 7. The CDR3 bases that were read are TGTGCCAGCTCGGCGGACAGGGGAGAAGAAAAA. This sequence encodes CASSADRGEEK. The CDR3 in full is CASSADRGEEKLFF.

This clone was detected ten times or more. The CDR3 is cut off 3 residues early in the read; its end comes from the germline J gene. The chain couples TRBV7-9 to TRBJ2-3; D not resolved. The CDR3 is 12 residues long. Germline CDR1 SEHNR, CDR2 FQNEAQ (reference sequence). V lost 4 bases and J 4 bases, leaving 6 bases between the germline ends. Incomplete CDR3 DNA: TGTGCCAGCAGCTCCAAGGCAGATACG. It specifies CASSSKADT. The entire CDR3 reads CASSSKADTQYF. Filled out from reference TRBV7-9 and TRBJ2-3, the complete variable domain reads DTGVSQNPRHKITKRGQNVTFRCDPISEHNRLYWYRQTLGQGPEFLTYFQNEAQLEKSRLLSDRFSAERPKGSFSTLEIQRTEQGDSAMYLCASSSKADTQYFGPGTRLTVL.

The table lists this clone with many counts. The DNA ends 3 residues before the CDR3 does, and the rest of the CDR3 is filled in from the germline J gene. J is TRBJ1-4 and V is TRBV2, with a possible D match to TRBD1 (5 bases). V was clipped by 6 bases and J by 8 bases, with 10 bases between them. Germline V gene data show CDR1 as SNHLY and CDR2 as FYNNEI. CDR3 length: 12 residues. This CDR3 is CASRTAGEKLFF. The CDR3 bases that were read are TGTGCCAGCAGGACCGCAGGGGAAAAA.

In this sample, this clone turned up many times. The CDR3 reads CASSRIDSQETQYF. Incomplete CDR3 DNA: TGTGCCAGCAGCCGTATTGACAGCCAAGAGACC. The rearrangement uses TRBV5-5 and TRBJ2-5; weak D call: TRBD1 (5 bases). The read is 3 residues too short to cover the CDR3 end, so that end is filled in from the germline J gene. There are 14 residues in the CDR3. Trimming left V 4 bases short and J 1 base short, with 11 bases between. Germline V CDR1 and CDR2: SGHKS, YYEKEE (reference sequence).

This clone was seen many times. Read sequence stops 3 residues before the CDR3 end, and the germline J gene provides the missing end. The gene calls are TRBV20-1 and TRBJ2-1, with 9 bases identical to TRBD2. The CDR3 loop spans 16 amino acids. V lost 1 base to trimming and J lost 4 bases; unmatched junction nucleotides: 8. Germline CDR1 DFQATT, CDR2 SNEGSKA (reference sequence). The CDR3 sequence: CSARVSGSPLYNEQFF. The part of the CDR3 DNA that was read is TGCAGTGCTAGAGTTAGCGGGAGCCCACTGTACAATGAG.

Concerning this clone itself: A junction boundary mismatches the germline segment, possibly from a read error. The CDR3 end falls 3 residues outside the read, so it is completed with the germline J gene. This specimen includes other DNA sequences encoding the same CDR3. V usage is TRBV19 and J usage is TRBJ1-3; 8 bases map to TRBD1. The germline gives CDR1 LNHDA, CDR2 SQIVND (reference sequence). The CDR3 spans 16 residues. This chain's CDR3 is CASSPFQGASGNTIYF. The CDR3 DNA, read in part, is TGTGCCAGTAGTCCCTTTCAGGGGGCCAGTGGAAACACA.

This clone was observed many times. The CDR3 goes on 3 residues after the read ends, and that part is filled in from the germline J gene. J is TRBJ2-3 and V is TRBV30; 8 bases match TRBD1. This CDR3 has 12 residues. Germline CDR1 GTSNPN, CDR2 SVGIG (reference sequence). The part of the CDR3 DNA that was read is TGTGCCTTGTCAGGGGGCCAAGAGACG. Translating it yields CALSGGQET. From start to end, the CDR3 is CALSGGQETQYF.

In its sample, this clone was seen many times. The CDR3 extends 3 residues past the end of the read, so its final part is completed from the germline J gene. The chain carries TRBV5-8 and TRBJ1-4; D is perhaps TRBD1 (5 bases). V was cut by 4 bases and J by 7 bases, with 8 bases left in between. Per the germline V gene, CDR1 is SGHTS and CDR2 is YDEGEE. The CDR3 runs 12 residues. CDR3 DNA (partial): TGTGCCAGCAGCCCGAGGGGTGAAAAA. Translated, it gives CASSPRGEK. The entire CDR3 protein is CASSPRGEKLFF.

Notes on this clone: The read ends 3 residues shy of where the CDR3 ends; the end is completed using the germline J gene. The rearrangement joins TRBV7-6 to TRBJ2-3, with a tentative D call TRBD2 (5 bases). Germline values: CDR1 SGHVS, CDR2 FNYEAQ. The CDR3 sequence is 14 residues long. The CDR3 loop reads CASSLQPSNQPQYF. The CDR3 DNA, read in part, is TGTGCCAGCAGCTTACAACCTAGCAATCAGCCG.

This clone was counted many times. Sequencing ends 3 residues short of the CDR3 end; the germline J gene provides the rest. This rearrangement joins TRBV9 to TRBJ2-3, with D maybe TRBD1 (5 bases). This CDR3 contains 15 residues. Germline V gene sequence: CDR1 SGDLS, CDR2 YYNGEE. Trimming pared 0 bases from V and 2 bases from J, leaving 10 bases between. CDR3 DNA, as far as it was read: TGTGCCAGCAGCGTAGCGGCAGGGATCACAGATACG. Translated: CASSVAAGITDT. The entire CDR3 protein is CASSVAAGITDTQYF.

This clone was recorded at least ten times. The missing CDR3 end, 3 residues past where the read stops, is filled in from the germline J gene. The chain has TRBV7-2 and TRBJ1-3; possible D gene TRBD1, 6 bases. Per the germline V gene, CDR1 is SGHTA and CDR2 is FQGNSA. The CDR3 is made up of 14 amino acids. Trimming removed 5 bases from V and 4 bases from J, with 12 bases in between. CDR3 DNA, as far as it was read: TGTGCCAGCAGCCCGGGGACAACGGGAAACACC. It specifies CASSPGTTGNT. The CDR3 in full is CASSPGTTGNTIYF. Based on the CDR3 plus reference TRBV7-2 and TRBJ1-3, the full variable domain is GAGVSQSPSNKVTEKGKDVELRCDPISGHTALYWYRQSLGQGLEFLIYFQGNSAPDKSGLPSDRFSAERTGGSVSTLTIQRTQQEDSAVYLCASSPGTTGNTIYFGEGSWLTVV.

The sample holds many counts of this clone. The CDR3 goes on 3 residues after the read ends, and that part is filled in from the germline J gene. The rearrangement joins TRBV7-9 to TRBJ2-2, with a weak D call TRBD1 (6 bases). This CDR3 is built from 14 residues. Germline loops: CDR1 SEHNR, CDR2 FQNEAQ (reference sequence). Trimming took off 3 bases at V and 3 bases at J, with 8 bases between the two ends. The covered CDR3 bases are TGTGCCAGCAGCTTCGGACAGCACACCGGGGAG. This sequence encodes CASSFGQHTGE. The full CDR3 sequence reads CASSFGQHTGELFF.

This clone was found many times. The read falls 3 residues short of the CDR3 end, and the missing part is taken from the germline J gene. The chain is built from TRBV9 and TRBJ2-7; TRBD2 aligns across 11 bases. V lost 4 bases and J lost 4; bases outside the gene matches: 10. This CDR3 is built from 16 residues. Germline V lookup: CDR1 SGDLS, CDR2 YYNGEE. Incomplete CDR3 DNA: TGTGCCAGCAGCTTTACATCCCTAGCGGGAGGTTACGAG. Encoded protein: CASSFTSLAGGYE. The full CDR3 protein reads CASSFTSLAGGYEQYF.

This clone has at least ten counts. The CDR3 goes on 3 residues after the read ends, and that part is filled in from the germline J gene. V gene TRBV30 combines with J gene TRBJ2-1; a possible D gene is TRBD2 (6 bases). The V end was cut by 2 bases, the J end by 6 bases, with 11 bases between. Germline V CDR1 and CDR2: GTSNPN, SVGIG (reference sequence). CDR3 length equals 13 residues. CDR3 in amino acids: CAWSLGTFNEQFF. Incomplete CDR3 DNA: TGTGCCTGGAGTTTAGGGACTTTCAATGAG.

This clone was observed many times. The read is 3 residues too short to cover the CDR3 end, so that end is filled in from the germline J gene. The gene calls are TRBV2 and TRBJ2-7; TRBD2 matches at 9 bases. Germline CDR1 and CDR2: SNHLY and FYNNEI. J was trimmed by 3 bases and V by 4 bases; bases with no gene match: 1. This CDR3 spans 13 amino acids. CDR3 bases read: TGTGCCAGCAGTGTGACTAGCGGCTACGAG. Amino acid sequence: CASSVTSGYE. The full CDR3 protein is CASSVTSGYEQYF.

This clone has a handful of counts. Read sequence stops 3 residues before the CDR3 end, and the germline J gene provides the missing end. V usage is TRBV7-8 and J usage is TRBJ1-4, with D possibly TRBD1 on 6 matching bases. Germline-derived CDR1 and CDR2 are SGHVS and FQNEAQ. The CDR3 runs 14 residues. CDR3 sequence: CASSVQGASSPLFF. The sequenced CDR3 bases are TGTGCCAGCAGCGTACAGGGAGCGAGTTCACCA.